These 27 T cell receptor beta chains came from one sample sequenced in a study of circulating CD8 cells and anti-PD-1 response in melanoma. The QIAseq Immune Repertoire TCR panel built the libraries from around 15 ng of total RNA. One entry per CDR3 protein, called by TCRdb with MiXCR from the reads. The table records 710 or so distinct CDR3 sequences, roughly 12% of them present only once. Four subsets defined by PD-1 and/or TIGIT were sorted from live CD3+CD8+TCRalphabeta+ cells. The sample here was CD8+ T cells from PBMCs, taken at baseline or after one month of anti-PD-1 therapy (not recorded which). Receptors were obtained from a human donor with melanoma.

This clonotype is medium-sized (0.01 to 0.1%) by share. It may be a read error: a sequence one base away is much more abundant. CDR3 region: CARPREFLGNEQFF. The DNA for the CDR3 is TGTGCCAGGCCGCGGGAGTTCTTGGGCAATGAGCAGTTCTTC. The chain links TRBV7-2 to TRBJ2-1; 7 positions match TRBD2. This CDR3 has 14 residues. Per the germline V gene, CDR1 is SGHTA and CDR2 is FQGNSA. With V trimmed by 9 bases and J by 6 bases, 11 bases remained unmatched.

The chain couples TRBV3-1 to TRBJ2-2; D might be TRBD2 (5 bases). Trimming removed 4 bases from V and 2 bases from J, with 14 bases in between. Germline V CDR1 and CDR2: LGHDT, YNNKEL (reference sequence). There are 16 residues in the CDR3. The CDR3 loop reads CASSPYGADNTGELFF. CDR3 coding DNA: TGTGCCAGCAGCCCCTACGGAGCGGACAACACCGGGGAGCTGTTTTTT.

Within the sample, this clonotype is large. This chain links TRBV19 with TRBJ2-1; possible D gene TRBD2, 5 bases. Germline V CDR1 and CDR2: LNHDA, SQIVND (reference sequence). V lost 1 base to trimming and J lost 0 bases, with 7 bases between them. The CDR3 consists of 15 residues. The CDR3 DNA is TGTGCCAGTAGTATAGCGGGGAGCTCCTACAATGAGCAGTTCTTC. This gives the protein CASSIAGSSYNEQFF.

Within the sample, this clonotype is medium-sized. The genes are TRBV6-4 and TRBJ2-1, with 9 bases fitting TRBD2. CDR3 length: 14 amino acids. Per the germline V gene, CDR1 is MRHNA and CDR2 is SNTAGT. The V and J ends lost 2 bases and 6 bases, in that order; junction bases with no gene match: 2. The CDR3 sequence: CASSDAGGPNEQFF. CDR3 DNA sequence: TGTGCCAGCAGTGACGCGGGGGGGCCCAATGAGCAGTTCTTC.

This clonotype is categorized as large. The CDR3 region is CASSDFEPDTQYF. CDR3 in DNA: TGTGCCAGTAGTGATTTCGAGCCAGATACGCAGTATTTT. This chain connects TRBV19 to TRBJ2-3; D gene ambiguous. Germline loops: CDR1 LNHDA, CDR2 SQIVND (reference sequence). This CDR3 contains 13 residues. V dropped 5 bases and J dropped 4 bases, with 10 bases sitting between them.

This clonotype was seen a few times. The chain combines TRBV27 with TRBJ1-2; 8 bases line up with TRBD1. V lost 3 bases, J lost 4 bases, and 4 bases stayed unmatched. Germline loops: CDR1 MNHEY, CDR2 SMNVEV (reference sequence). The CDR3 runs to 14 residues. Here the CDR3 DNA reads TGTGCCAGCAGTTTCGGACAGGGCATCTATGGCTACACCTTC. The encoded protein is CASSFGQGIYGYTF.

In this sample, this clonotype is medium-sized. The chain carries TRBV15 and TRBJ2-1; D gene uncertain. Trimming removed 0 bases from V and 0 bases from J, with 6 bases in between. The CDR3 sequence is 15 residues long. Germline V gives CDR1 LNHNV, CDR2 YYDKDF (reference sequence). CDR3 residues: CATSRDRSSYNEQFF. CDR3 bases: TGTGCCACCAGCAGAGACAGAAGCTCCTACAATGAGCAGTTCTTC.

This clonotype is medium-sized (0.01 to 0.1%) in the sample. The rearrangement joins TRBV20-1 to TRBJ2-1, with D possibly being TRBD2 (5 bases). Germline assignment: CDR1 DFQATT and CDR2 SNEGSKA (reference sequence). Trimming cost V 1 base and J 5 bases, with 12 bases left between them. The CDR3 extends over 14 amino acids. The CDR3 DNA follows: TGCAGTGCTAGAGTGTGGCTAGCCAACAATGAGCAGTTCTTC. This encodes CSARVWLANNEQFF.

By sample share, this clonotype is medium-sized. In DNA form, the CDR3 reads TGTGCCAGCAGCTTATTCCTAGCGGGGGGCCACGAGCAGTACTTC. It translates to CASSLFLAGGHEQYF. The rearrangement joins TRBV7-9 to TRBJ2-7, with 11 bases matching TRBD2. The CDR3 has 15 residues. Germline V gene data show CDR1 as SEHNR and CDR2 as FQNEAQ (reference sequence). V was pared by 2 bases and J by 5 bases, with 5 bases of the junction left unmatched.

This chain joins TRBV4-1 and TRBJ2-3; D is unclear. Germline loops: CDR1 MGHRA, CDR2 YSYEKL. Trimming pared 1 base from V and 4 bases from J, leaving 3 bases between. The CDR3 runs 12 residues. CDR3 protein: CASSQGPDTQYF. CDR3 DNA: TGCGCCAGCAGCCAAGGGCCAGATACGCAGTATTTT.

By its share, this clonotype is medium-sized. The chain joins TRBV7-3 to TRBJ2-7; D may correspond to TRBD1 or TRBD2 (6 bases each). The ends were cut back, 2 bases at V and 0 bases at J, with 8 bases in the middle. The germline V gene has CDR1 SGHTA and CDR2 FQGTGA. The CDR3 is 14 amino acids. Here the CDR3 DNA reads TGTGCCAGCAGCTTAGGAGGGGGCTCCTACGAGCAGTACTTC. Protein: CASSLGGGSYEQYF.

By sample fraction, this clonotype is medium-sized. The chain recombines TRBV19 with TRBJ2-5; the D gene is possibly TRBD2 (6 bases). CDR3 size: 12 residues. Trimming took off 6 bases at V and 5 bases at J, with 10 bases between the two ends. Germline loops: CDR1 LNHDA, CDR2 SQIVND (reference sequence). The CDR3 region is CASRQAGETQYF. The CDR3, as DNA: TGTGCCAGTAGACAGGCGGGGGAGACCCAGTACTTC.

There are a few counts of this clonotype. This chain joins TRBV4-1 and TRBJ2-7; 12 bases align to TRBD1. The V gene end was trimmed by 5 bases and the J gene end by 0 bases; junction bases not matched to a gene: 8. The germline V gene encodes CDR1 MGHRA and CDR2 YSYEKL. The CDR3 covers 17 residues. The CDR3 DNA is TGCGCCAGCAGCGGGGGGACAGGGGGCGTGAGCTCCTACGAGCAGTACTTC. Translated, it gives CASSGGTGGVSSYEQYF.

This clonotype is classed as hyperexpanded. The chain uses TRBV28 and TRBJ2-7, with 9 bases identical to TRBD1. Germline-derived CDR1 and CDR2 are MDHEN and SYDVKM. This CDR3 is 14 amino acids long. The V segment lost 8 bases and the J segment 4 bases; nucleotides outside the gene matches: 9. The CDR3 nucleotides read TGTGCCAGCCGAGTGGGACAGGGCTTATACGAGCAGTACTTC. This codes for CASRVGQGLYEQYF.

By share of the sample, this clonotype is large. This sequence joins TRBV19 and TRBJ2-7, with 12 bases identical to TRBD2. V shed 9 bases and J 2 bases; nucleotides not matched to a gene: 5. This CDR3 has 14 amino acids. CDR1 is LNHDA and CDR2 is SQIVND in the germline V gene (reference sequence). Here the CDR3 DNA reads TGTGCCAGACTGACTAGCGGGGGACCCTACGAGCAGTACTTC. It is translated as CARLTSGGPYEQYF.

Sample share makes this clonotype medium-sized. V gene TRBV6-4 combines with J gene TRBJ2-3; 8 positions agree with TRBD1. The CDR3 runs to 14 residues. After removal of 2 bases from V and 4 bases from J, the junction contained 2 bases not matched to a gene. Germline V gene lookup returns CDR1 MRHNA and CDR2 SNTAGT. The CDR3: CASSDGQGADTQYF. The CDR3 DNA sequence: TGTGCCAGCAGTGACGGACAGGGCGCAGATACGCAGTATTTT.

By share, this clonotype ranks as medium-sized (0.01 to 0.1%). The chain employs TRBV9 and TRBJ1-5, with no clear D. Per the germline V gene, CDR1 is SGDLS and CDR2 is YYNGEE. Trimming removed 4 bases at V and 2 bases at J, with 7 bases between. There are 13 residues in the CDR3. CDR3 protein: CASSIEGNQPQHF. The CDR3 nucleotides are TGTGCCAGCAGCATCGAAGGCAATCAGCCCCAGCATTTT. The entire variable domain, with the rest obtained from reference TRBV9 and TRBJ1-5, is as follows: DSGVTQTPKHLITATGQRVTLRCSPRSGDLSVYWYQQSLDQGLQFLIQYYNGEERAKGNILERFSAQQFPDLHSELNLSSLELGDSALYFCASSIEGNQPQHFGDGTRLSIL.

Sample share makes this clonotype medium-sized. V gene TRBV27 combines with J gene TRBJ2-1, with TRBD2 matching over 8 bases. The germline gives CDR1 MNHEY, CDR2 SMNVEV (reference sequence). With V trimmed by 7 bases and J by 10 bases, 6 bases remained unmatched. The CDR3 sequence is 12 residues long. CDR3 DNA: TGTGCCAGCACTACGGGGGGGCAAGAGCAGTTCTTC. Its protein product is CASTTGGQEQFF.

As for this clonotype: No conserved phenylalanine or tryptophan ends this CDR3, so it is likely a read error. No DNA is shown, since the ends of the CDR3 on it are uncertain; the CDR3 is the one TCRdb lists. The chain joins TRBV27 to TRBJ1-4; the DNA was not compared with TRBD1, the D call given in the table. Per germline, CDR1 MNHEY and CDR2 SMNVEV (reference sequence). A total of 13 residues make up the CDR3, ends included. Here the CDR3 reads CASTRGINEKLFL.

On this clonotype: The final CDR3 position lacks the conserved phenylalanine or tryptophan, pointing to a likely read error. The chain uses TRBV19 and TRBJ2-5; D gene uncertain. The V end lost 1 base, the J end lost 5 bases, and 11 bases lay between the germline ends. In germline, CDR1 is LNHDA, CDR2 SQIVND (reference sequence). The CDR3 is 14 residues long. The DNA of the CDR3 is TGTGCCAGTAGTATAGCGCTACCAGCGGAGACCCAGTACTCC. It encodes CASSIALPAETQYS.

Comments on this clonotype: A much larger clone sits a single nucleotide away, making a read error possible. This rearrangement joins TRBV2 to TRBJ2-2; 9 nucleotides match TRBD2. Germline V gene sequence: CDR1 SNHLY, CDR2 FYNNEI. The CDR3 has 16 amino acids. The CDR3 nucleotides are TGTGCCGGCAGTACCGTAGCGGGAGCGTACACCGGGGAGCTGTTTTTT. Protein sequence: CAGSTVAGAYTGELFF.

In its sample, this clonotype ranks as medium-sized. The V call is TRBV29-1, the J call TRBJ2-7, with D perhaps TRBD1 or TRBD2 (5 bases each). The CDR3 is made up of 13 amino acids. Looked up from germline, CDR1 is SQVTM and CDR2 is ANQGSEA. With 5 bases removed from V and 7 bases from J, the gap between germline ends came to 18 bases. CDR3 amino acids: CSVFVEWGREQYF. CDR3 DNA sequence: TGCAGCGTTTTCGTTGAGTGGGGACGTGAGCAGTACTTC.

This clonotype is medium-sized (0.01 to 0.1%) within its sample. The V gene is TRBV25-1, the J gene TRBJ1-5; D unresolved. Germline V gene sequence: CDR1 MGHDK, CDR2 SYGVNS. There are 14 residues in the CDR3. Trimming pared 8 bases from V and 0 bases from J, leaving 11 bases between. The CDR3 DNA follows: TGTGCCAGCGGATCTACAGCTAGCAATCAGCCCCAGCATTTT. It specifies CASGSTASNQPQHF.

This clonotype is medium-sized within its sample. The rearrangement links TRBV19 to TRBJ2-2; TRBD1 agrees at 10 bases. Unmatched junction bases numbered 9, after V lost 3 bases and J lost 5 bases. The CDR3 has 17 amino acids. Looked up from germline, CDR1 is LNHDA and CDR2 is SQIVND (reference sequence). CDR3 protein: CASSIERDRGSTGELFF. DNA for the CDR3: TGTGCCAGTAGTATCGAACGGGACAGGGGTTCAACCGGGGAGCTGTTTTTT.

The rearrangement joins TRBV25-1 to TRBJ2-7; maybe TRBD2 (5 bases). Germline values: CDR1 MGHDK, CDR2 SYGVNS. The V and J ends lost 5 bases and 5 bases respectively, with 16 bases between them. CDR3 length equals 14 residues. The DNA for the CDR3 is TGTGCCAGCAGTTCAAGGAGAGGGAACAACGAGCAGTACTTC. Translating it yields CASSSRRGNNEQYF.

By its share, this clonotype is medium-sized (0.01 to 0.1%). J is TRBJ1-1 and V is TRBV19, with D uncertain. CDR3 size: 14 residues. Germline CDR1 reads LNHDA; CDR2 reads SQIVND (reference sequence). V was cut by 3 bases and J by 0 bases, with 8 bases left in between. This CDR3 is CASSMVSVNTEAFF. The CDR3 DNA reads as TGTGCCAGTAGTATGGTCTCAGTGAACACTGAAGCTTTCTTT.

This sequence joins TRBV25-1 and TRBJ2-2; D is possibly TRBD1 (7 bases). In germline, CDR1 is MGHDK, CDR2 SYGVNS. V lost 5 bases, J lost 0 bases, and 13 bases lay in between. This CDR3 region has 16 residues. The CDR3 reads CASSSPRGANTGELFF. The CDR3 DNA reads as TGTGCCAGCAGTTCGCCCAGGGGGGCGAACACCGGGGAGCTGTTTTTT. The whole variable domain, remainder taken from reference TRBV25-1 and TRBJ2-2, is EADIYQTPRYLVIGTGKKITLECSQTMGHDKMYWYQQDPGMELHLIHYSYGVNSTEKGDLSSESTVSRIRTEHFPLTLESARPSHTSQYLCASSSPRGANTGELFFGEGSRLTVL.